The 17 T cell receptor beta chains below were found in one sample sequenced in a study of control samples from healthy donors and cancer patients. Data came from immunoSEQ multiplex PCR; TCRdb stores just in-frame clones and leaves some out. Of about 77,000 clones listed, 92% were seen once; the top ten hold nearly 6%. The sequencing sample was made of blood. The receptors come from a woman in her sixties or seventies in good health.

The gene calls are TRBV9 and TRBJ2-2, with unresolved D. Trimming shortened V by 0 bases and J by 4 bases, and 7 bases separated the two germline ends. CDR3 length equals 14 residues. Germline CDR1 reads SGDLS; CDR2 reads YYNGEE. The chain's CDR3 is CASSVDLGTGELFF. The CDR3 nucleotides read TGTGCCAGCAGCGTAGACCTAGGCACCGGGGAGCTGTTTTTT. The whole variable domain, remainder taken from reference TRBV9 and TRBJ2-2, is DSGVTQTPKHLITATGQRVTLRCSPRSGDLSVYWYQQSLDQGLQFLIQYYNGEERAKGNILERFSAQQFPDLHSELNLSSLELGDSALYFCASSVDLGTGELFFGEGSRLTVL.

The chain carries TRBV27 and TRBJ1-4, with 10 bases that match TRBD1. V was clipped by 4 bases and J by 8 bases; unmatched bases: 16. This CDR3 comprises 18 residues. Germline CDR1 MNHEY, CDR2 SMNVEV (reference sequence). CDR3 nucleotide sequence: TGTGCCAGCAGTTCCCGGGGGGGGCTGACAGGGGGCAGCGAAAAACTGTTTTTT. This gives the protein CASSSRGGLTGGSEKLFF.

The chain has TRBV28 and TRBJ1-2; 9 positions agree with TRBD1. Germline V gives CDR1 MDHEN, CDR2 SYDVKM. The CDR3 extends over 14 amino acids. V was clipped by 5 bases and J by 8 bases; unmatched bases: 9. The CDR3 loop reads CASSPGQGIWGYTF. CDR3 sequence (DNA): TGTGCCAGCAGTCCGGGACAGGGTATATGGGGCTACACCTTC.

This clone was picked up one time. The V and J genes are TRBV28 and TRBJ1-2; TRBD1 matches at 10 bases. CDR3 length: 14 amino acids. The ends lost 2 bases at V and 8 bases at J; junction bases unmatched: 5. The V gene's germline CDR1 is MDHEN and CDR2 SYDVKM. The CDR3 bases are TGTGCCAGCAGTTTAGACAGGGGGCTGGGGGGCTACACCTTC. This gives the protein CASSLDRGLGGYTF.

The gene calls are TRBV30 and TRBJ1-5; D is ambiguous. The CDR3 has 14 amino acids. Per germline, CDR1 GTSNPN and CDR2 SVGIG (reference sequence). V dropped 3 bases and J dropped 1 base, with 10 bases sitting between them. Here the CDR3 DNA reads TGTGCCTGGAGCTTCAATCCAAGCAATCAGCCCCAGCATTTT. Protein: CAWSFNPSNQPQHF.

The chain employs TRBV7-2 and TRBJ2-1, with D tentatively TRBD1 (6 bases). Germline V gene sequence: CDR1 SGHTA, CDR2 FQGNSA. This CDR3 comprises 14 residues. The V end lost 7 bases, the J end lost 7 bases, and 17 bases lay between the germline ends. CDR3 sequence: CASNRQDFWNEQFF. The DNA for the CDR3 is TGTGCCAGCAACCGACAGGACTTCTGGAATGAGCAGTTCTTC.

The gene calls are TRBV11-2 and TRBJ2-7; TRBD2 aligns across 16 bases. The V segment lost 5 bases and the J segment 4 bases; nucleotides outside the gene matches: 8. CDR3 length: 17 amino acids. Germline CDR1 reads SGHAT; CDR2 reads FQNNGV. The CDR3 DNA sequence: TGTGCCAGCAGCCGAGCAGGGGGACTAGCGGGAGGGTACGAGCAGTACTTC. It is translated as CASSRAGGLAGGYEQYF.

V gene TRBV5-1 combines with J gene TRBJ2-1; 7 positions match TRBD2. Germline V CDR1 and CDR2: SGHRS, YFSETQ. Unmatched junction bases numbered 5, after V lost 4 bases and J lost 7 bases. This CDR3 has 13 residues. The CDR3 protein is CASSLQGGNEQFF. As DNA, the CDR3 is TGCGCCAGCAGCCTCCAGGGAGGGAATGAGCAGTTCTTC.

This chain uses TRBV4-2 with TRBJ2-7; D remains unclear. V dropped 1 base and J dropped 7 bases, with 17 bases sitting between them. The CDR3 runs to 15 residues. Looked up from germline, CDR1 is LGHNA and CDR2 is YNFKEQ. Here the CDR3 reads CASSQGPDGVGEQYF. The CDR3 region has the DNA TGTGCCAGCAGCCAAGGGCCAGATGGGGTGGGGGAGCAGTACTTC.

The CDR3 loop is CASSQDRGTGGYTF. The CDR3 DNA follows: TGTGCCAGCAGCCAAGATCGGGGGACAGGTGGCTACACCTTC. The chain carries TRBV3-1 (or the pseudogene TRBV3-2) and TRBJ1-2; 8 bases agree with TRBD1. This CDR3 has 14 amino acids. The V and J ends lost 0 bases and 7 bases, in that order; junction bases with no gene match: 4. Germline V gives CDR1 LGHDT, CDR2 YNNKEL (reference sequence).

The chain combines TRBV27 with TRBJ2-2, with D possibly matching TRBD1 (5 bases). Germline CDR1 MNHEY, CDR2 SMNVEV (reference sequence). The CDR3 is 14 residues long. V was cut by 2 bases and J by 7 bases, with 11 bases left in between. The CDR3 region is CASSLSRVSGELFF. CDR3 bases: TGTGCCAGCAGTTTAAGCAGGGTGAGCGGGGAGCTGTTTTTT.

The gene calls are TRBV6-6 and TRBJ2-7, with TRBD1 matching 11 bases. With 6 bases clipped from V and 5 bases from J, the junction kept 6 bases outside the gene matches. Germline CDR1 and CDR2: MNHNY and SVGAGI (reference sequence). The CDR3 spans 14 residues. CDR3 nucleotide sequence: TGTGCCAGCAGACGGACAGGGGGCGAGAACGAGCAGTACTTC. As protein: CASRRTGGENEQYF.

This rearrangement joins TRBV21-1 to TRBJ1-5. TRBV21-1 constitutes a pseudogene. The length of the CDR3 is 15 residues. The CDR3 loop is CASSKETGSNQPQHF. The CDR3 bases are TGTGCCAGCAGCAAGGAGACGGGTAGCAATCAGCCCCAGCATTTT.

The V gene is TRBV19, the J gene TRBJ1-2; no definite D call. CDR3 length: 11 amino acids. CDR1 and CDR2 from the germline V gene are LNHDA and SQIVND (reference sequence). With 4 bases removed from V and 7 bases from J, the gap between germline ends came to 7 bases. The CDR3 is CASSTFGGYTF. In DNA, the CDR3 is TGTGCCAGTAGTACCTTTGGTGGCTACACCTTC.

The chain joins TRBV6-5 to TRBJ1-5; 9 bases line up with TRBD1. With V trimmed by 8 bases and J by 6 bases, 11 bases remained unmatched. This CDR3 region has 15 residues. Germline CDR1 and CDR2: MNHEY and SVGAGI. CDR3 sequence: CASLYSDRGSQPQHF. The DNA for the CDR3 is TGTGCCAGCCTATACTCGGACAGGGGAAGTCAGCCCCAGCATTTT.

The chain has TRBV10-3 and TRBJ1-4; D might be TRBD1 (5 bases). V gave up 4 bases and J gave up 8 bases, with 14 bases separating them. CDR3 length: 14 residues. Germline CDR1 and CDR2: ENHRY and SYGVKD. CDR3 residues: CAISASGWSEKLFF. CDR3 DNA: TGTGCCATCAGTGCTTCAGGGTGGAGCGAAAAACTGTTTTTT.

The rearrangement links TRBV29-1 to TRBJ2-1; D remains unclear. Germline V lookup: CDR1 SQVTM, CDR2 ANQGSEA. This CDR3 has 12 residues. V lost 7 bases and J lost 6, with 13 bases in between. The CDR3 sequence: CSGRSGSNEQFF. In nucleotides, the CDR3 is TGCAGCGGACGTAGTGGGTCCAATGAGCAGTTCTTC.